A selection of T cell receptor beta chains follows, all from one sample in a study of cytomegalovirus exposure and HLA in healthy donors. Data came from immunoSEQ multiplex PCR; TCRdb stores just in-frame clones and leaves some out. This sample yields a few hundred thousand clones, of which just over 85% are seen a single time; 0.75% to 0.85% belongs to the top ten. The sample was PBMCs. Receptors originate from a woman under 30 in good health and CMV-seronegative. Each CDR3 is given with its conserved first and last residue. D genes are given only for firm matches. Only part of the rows carry a size: once, few, many, or a class if the clone is expanded.

v_call	d_call	clone_size	j_call	cdr3_nt	cdr3_aa
TRBV5-6	NA	once	TRBJ2-7	TGTGCCAGCAGCTTGGTTCAGGGGTTGGGCGAGCAGTACTTC	CASSLVQGLGEQYF
TRBV9	TRBD2	NA	TRBJ2-1	TGTGCCAGCAGCCCCCGAGGTCTTAGCGGGAGCTCCTACAATGAGCAGTTCTTC	CASSPRGLSGSSYNEQFF
TRBV4-1	NA	NA	TRBJ2-5	TGCGCCAGCAGCCAGCTTGGGGGAGGGGGAGAGACCCAGTACTTC	CASSQLGGGGETQYF
TRBV19	NA	NA	TRBJ2-7	TGTGCCAGTAGTATGGGGGCCAGGGCCGACGAGCAGTACTTC	CASSMGARADEQYF
TRBV7-8	NA	NA	TRBJ2-7	TGTGCCAGCAGCTCTGCGACAGGACTAGCCTACGAGCAGTACTTC	CASSSATGLAYEQYF
TRBV7-9	TRBD1	NA	TRBJ1-4	TGTGCCAGCAGCTCAAGACAGGGGTTTAATGAAAAACTGTTTTTT	CASSSRQGFNEKLFF
TRBV15	NA	NA	TRBJ2-7	TGTGCCACCAGCAGAGAAAGTGACAGCTACGAGCAGTACTTC	CATSRESDSYEQYF
TRBV28	TRBD1	NA	TRBJ1-2	TGTGCCAGCAGTTTCCCAGCGGGACAGGGAGTGAAAGGCTACACCTTC	CASSFPAGQGVKGYTF
TRBV12-5	TRBD2	NA	TRBJ2-1	TGTGCTAGTGGCCAACCACCGGGACTAGCGGGAGCGGGCGAGCAGTTCTTC	CASGQPPGLAGAGEQFF
TRBV7-3	TRBD1	NA	TRBJ2-2	TGTGCCAGCAGCTTATTCCAGGGGGCGAACACCGGGGAGCTGTTTTTT	CASSLFQGANTGELFF
TRBV5-1	TRBD2	NA	TRBJ2-7	TGCGCCAGCAGGGAGAGACTAGCGGACTCCTACGAGCAGTACTTC	CASRERLADSYEQYF
TRBV7-2	NA	NA	TRBJ1-1	TGTGCCAGCAGCTTATATATGAACACTGAAGCTTTCTTT	CASSLYMNTEAFF
TRBV19	NA	NA	TRBJ2-7	TGTGCCAGTAGTTTAACAGGTTCCGCCTACGAGCAGTACTTC	CASSLTGSAYEQYF
TRBV5-1	TRBD2	NA	TRBJ2-7	TGCGCCAGCAGCTTGGCCCCTAGCGGGGGTTCCTACGAGCAGTACTTC	CASSLAPSGGSYEQYF
TRBV5-4	TRBD1	NA	TRBJ1-4	TGTGCCAGCAGCGTTGGACAGGGGACTAATGAAAAACTGTTTTTT	CASSVGQGTNEKLFF
TRBV7-2	TRBD2	NA	TRBJ2-7	TGTGCCAGCAGCTTAGCTGGGACTAGCGGGGCTCTATGGGAGCAGTACTTC	CASSLAGTSGALWEQYF
TRBV28	NA	NA	TRBJ1-4	TGTGCCAGCAGGGCAGGAGGGGCTAATGAAAAACTGTTTTTT	CASRAGGANEKLFF
TRBV5-1	TRBD1	once	TRBJ1-4	TGCGCCAGCTCTCTTGAGGACAGGGCAGTTGCAACTAATGAAAAACTGTTTTTT	CASSLEDRAVATNEKLFF
TRBV7-2	TRBD2	NA	TRBJ2-7	TGTGCCAGCAGCTTAGCAGGGACTAGCGGAACCTACGAGCAGTACTTC	CASSLAGTSGTYEQYF
TRBV25-1	NA	few	TRBJ2-7	TGTGCCAGCAGTAGCCCCCACGGCTACGAGCAGTACTTC	CASSSPHGYEQYF
TRBV7-3	TRBD1	once	TRBJ2-7	TGTGCCAGCAGCTCCTACACAGGGGACGAGCAGTACTTC	CASSSYTGDEQYF
TRBV25-1	NA	NA	TRBJ2-2	TGTGCCAGCAGTGAATTTAGGCTAGCCGGGACCGGGGAGCTGTTTTTT	CASSEFRLAGTGELFF
TRBV6-5	TRBD1	NA	TRBJ1-2	TGTGCCAGCAGCCCGGGACAGTTTAACTATGGCTACACCTTC	CASSPGQFNYGYTF
TRBV28	TRBD1	NA	TRBJ1-2	TGTGCCAGCAGTCCCTCACCCTGGGGACAGGCCTATGGCTACACCTTC	CASSPSPWGQAYGYTF
TRBV6-6	TRBD1	NA	TRBJ2-7	TGTGCCAGCAGACCCCCGGGACAGGAGTTCTACGAGCAGTACTTC	CASRPPGQEFYEQYF
TRBV7-6	TRBD2	once	TRBJ2-1	TGTGCCAGCAGCGAGACGGGGCTAGCGGAGATCGATGAGCAGTTCTTC	CASSETGLAEIDEQFF
TRBV7-3	NA	NA	TRBJ2-1	TGTGCCAGCAGCCCACCGGGGGACAATGAGCAGTTCTTC	CASSPPGDNEQFF
TRBV7-6	NA	NA	TRBJ1-1	TGTGCCAGCAGCTTAGCCTCCGGGCAGGGTGTGGGGGAAGCTTTCTTT	CASSLASGQGVGEAFF
TRBV25-1	NA	NA	TRBJ1-2	TGTGCCAGCAGTGACGTCACGCGGGGAGATGGCTATGGCTACACCTTC	CASSDVTRGDGYGYTF
TRBV5-4	TRBD1	NA	TRBJ2-7	TGTGCCAGCAGCGGGACAGGGGCCGAGCAGTACTTC	CASSGTGAEQYF
TRBV5-1	TRBD1	NA	TRBJ2-1	TGCGCCAGCAGCTTGGTGAACAGGGGGCTTCGCGGGGCTCTATACAATGAGCAGTTCTTC	CASSLVNRGLRGALYNEQFF
TRBV6-5	NA	NA	TRBJ2-6	TGTGCCAGCAGTCAACAGCCCGGAGGGGCCAACGTCCTGACTTTC	CASSQQPGGANVLTF
TRBV30	TRBD1	NA	TRBJ1-1	TGTGCCTGGAGTACAGGGGGCGGTACGACTTTCTTT	CAWSTGGGTTFF
TRBV18	TRBD2	NA	TRBJ2-1	TGTGCCAGCTCACCACCCCTAGCGGGAGGCGCCTACAATGAGCAGTTCTTC	CASSPPLAGGAYNEQFF
TRBV10-3	NA	NA	TRBJ1-2	TGTGCCATCAGTGAGGACAGGAGCTATGGCTACACCTTC	CAISEDRSYGYTF
TRBV27	TRBD1	once	TRBJ1-1	TGTGCCAGCAAAGGACAGGGGCAGAACACTGAAGCTTTCTTT	CASKGQGQNTEAFF
TRBV28	NA	NA	TRBJ2-7	TGTGCCAGCAAACCTGGAGCCCCCTTCTACGAGCAGTACTTC	CASKPGAPFYEQYF
TRBV7-2	TRBD2	NA	TRBJ2-1	TGTGCCAGCAGATACATGAGCGGGAGGACCTACAATGAGCAGTTCTTC	CASRYMSGRTYNEQFF
TRBV6-5	NA	many	TRBJ2-7	TGTGCCAGCAGTACTGGGGGGTACGAGCAGTACTTC	CASSTGGYEQYF
TRBV7-2	TRBD1	NA	TRBJ1-4	TGTGCCAGCAGCTCCCCCAGGGGGCTATTTGGAAAACTGTTTTTT	CASSSPRGLFGKLFF